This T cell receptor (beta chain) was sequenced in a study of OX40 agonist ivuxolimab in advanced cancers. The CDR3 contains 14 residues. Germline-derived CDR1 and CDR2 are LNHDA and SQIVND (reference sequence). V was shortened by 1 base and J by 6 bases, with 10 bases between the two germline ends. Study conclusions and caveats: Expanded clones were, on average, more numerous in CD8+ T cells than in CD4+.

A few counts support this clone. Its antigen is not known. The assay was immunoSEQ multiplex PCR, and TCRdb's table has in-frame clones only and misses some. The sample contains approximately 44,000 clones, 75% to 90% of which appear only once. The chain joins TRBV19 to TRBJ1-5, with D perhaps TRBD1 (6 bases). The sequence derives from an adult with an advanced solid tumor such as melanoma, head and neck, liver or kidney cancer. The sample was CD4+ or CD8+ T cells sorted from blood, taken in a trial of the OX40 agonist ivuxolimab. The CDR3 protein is CASSIVQGGQPQHF. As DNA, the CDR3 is TGTGCCAGTAGTATAGTACAGGGAGGTCAGCCCCAGCATTTT.